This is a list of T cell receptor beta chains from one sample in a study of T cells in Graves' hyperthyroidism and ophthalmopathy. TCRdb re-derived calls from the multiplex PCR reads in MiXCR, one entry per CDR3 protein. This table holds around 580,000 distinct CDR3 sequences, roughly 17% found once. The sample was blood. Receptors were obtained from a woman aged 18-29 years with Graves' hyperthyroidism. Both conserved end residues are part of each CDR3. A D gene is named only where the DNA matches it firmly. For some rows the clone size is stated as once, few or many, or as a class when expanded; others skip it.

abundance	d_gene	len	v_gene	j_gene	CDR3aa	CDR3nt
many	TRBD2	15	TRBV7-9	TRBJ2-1	CASSLVLAGLNEQFF	TGTGCCAGCAGCTTAGTCCTAGCGGGCCTCAATGAGCAGTTCTTC
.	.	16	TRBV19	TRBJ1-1	CASSFRGAQTNTEAFF	TGTGCCAGTAGCTTTAGGGGAGCCCAGACGAACACTGAAGCTTTCTTT
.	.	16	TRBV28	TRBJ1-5	CASSGSGTLSNQPQHF	TGTGCCAGCAGTGGGTCGGGGACACTCAGCAATCAGCCCCAGCATTTT
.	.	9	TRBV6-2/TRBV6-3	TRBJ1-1	CASSYPVFF	TGTGCCAGCAGTTACCCCGTCTTCTTT
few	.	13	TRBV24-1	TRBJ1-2	CATSDSNGYGYTF	TGTGCCACCAGTGATTCTAACGGCTATGGCTACACCTTC
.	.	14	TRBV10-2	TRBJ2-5	CASGEAGKSETQYF	TGCGCCAGCGGTGAGGCCGGGAAATCAGAGACCCAGTACTTC
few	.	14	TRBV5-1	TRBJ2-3	CASSLDVPTDTQYF	TGCGCCAGCAGCTTGGACGTCCCCACAGATACGCAGTATTTT
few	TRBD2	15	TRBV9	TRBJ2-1	CASSVGTSIGNEQFF	TGTGCCAGCAGCGTAGGGACTAGTATCGGTAATGAGCAGTTCTTC
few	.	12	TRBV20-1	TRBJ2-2	CSAKKGTGELFF	TGCAGTGCTAAGAAGGGAACCGGGGAGCTGTTTTTT
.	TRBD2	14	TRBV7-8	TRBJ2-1	CASSLALAGDEQFF	TGTGCCAGCAGCTTAGCACTAGCGGGAGATGAGCAGTTCTTC
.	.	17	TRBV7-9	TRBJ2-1	CASSLGVALDGENEQFF	TGTGCCAGCAGCTTAGGGGTCGCACTCGATGGGGAGAATGAGCAGTTCTTC
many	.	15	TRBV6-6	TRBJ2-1	CASSYSRISYNEQFF	TGTGCCAGCAGTTACTCAAGGATCTCCTACAATGAGCAGTTCTTC
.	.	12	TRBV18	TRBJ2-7	CASSPPGYERYF	TGTGCCAGCTCACCACCGGGCTACGAGCGGTACTTC
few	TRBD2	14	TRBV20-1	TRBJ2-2	CSALAGVGTGELFF	TGCAGTGCCCTAGCGGGAGTGGGCACCGGGGAGCTGTTTTTT
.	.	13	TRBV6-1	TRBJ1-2	CASTWGGAGGYTF	TGTGCCAGCACCTGGGGGGGGGCGGGTGGCTACACCTTC
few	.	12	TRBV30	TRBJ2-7	CAWAQSPGEQYF	TGTGCCTGGGCACAGTCCCCGGGGGAGCAGTACTTC
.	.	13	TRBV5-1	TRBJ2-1	CANSLAGTHEQFF	TGCGCCAACAGCTTGGCCGGGACGCATGAGCAGTTCTTC
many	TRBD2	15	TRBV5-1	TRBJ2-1	CASSLAASGGDEQFF	TGCGCCAGCAGCTTGGCGGCTAGCGGGGGGGATGAGCAGTTCTTC
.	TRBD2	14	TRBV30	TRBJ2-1	CAWALAGVYNEQFF	TGTGCCTGGGCCCTAGCGGGGGTATACAATGAGCAGTTCTTC
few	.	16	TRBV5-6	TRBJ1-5	CASSSRQGFLYQPQHF	TGTGCCAGCAGCTCCAGGCAGGGGTTCCTTTATCAGCCCCAGCATTTT
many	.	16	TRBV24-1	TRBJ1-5	CATSDSQGGSNQPQHF	TGTGCCACCAGTGATTCACAGGGCGGGAGCAATCAGCCCCAGCATTTT
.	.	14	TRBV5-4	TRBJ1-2	CASSLDESSYGYTF	TGTGCCAGCAGCTTGGATGAGAGCTCCTATGGCTACACCTTC
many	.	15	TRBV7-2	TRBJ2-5	CASSLARRNQETQYF	TGTGCCAGCAGCTTAGCCCGGCGGAACCAAGAGACCCAGTACTTC
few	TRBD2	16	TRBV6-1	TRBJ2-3	CASRNPTSGGSDTQYF	TGTGCCAGCAGGAACCCGACTAGCGGGGGGTCAGATACGCAGTATTTT
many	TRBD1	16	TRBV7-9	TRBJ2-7	CASSLGGQGVPYEQYF	TGTGCCAGCAGCTTAGGGGGACAGGGCGTACCCTACGAGCAGTACTTC
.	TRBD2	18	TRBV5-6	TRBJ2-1	CASSLGTSGGSSYNEQFF	TGTGCCAGCAGCTTGGGAACTAGCGGGGGTAGCTCCTACAATGAGCAGTTCTTC
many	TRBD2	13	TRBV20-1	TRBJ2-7	CSASLAGAYEQYF	TGCAGTGCTAGTCTAGCGGGAGCCTACGAGCAGTACTTC
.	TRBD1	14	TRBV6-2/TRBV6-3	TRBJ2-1	CASSPDRSYNEQFF	TGTGCCAGCAGTCCGGACAGGTCGTACAATGAGCAGTTCTTC
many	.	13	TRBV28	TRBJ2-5	CASSFATRETQYF	TGTGCCAGCAGTTTTGCGACAAGGGAGACCCAGTACTTC
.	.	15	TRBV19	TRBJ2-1	CASGIPGSSYNEQFF	TGTGCCAGTGGCATTCCAGGGAGCTCCTACAATGAGCAGTTCTTC
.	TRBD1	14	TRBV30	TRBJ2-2	CAWEGQGRTGELFF	TGTGCCTGGGAAGGACAGGGACGGACCGGGGAGCTGTTTTTT
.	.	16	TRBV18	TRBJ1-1	CAGSPLDVLFYTEAFF	TGTGCCGGCTCGCCTTTGGACGTCCTTTTCTACACTGAAGCTTTCTTT
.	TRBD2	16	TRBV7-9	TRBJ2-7	CASSSWTSGRPYEQYF	TGTGCCAGCAGCTCATGGACTAGCGGGAGACCCTACGAGCAGTACTTC
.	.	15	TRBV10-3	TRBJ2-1	CAISYKGTEKNEQFF	TGTGCCATCAGCTATAAGGGGACTGAAAAGAATGAGCAGTTCTTC
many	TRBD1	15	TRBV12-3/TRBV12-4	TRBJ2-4	CASSLRGQAKNIQYF	TGTGCCAGCAGTTTGAGGGGGCAGGCCAAAAACATTCAGTACTTC
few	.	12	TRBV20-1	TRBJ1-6	CSARDKGAPLHF	TGCAGTGCTAGAGACAAAGGAGCACCCCTCCACTTT
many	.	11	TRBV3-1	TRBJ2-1	CASTHYNEQFF	TGTGCCAGCACCCACTACAATGAGCAGTTCTTC
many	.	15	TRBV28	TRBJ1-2	CASSLSGIPNYGYTF	TGTGCCAGCAGTTTATCGGGGATCCCTAACTATGGCTACACCTTC
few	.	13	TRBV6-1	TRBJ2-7	CASSPGFTYEQYF	TGTGCCAGCAGTCCAGGATTCACCTACGAGCAGTACTTC
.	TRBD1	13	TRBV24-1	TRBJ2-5	CATSTGVRETQYF	TGTGCCACCAGTACAGGGGTAAGAGAGACCCAGTACTTC
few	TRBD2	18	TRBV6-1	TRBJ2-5	CASALKVTSGSLEETQYF	TGTGCCAGCGCACTTAAAGTGACTAGCGGGAGTCTGGAGGAGACCCAGTACTTC
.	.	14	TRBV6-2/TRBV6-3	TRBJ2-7	CASSPPRGAHEQYF	TGTGCCAGCAGCCCTCCCCGGGGGGCGCACGAGCAGTACTTC
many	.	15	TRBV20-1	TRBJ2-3	CSARGLESSTDTQYF	TGCAGTGCTAGAGGCCTAGAGTCTAGCACAGATACGCAGTATTTT
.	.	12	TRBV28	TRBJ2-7	CASSPGSHEQYF	TGTGCCAGCAGTCCGGGGAGCCACGAGCAGTACTTC
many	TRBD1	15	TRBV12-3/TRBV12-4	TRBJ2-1	CASTRDRTKAYEQFF	TGTGCCAGCACCAGGGACAGGACCAAAGCTTATGAGCAGTTCTTC
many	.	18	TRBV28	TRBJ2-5	CASSRELGHHSAGETQYF	TGTGCCAGCAGCCGAGAGTTGGGACACCACTCAGCGGGAGAGACCCAGTACTTC
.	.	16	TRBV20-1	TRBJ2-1	CSASSFRPPSYNEQFF	TGCAGTGCTAGTAGTTTTCGCCCCCCCTCCTACAATGAGCAGTTCTTC
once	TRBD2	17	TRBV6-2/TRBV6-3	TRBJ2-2	CASSYLAGGPNTGELFF	TGTGCCAGCAGTTACCTAGCGGGGGGACCAAACACCGGGGAGCTGTTTTTT
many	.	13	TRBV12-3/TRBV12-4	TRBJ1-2	CASSLREIYGYTF	TGTGCCAGCAGTTTGAGAGAGATCTATGGCTACACCTTC
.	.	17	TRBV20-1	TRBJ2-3	CSARDWAAPTSTDTQYF	TGCAGTGCTAGAGATTGGGCTGCGCCAACTAGCACAGATACGCAGTATTTT
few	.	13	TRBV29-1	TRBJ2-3	CSVGRLSVDTQYF	TGCAGCGTGGGACGGCTTTCGGTAGATACGCAGTATTTT
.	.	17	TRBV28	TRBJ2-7	CASPTDPGTESSYEQYF	TGTGCCAGCCCCACAGATCCCGGGACGGAGAGCTCCTACGAGCAGTACTTC
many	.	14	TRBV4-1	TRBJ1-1	CASSQEGGVTEAFF	TGCGCCAGCAGCCAAGAGGGGGGCGTGACTGAAGCTTTCTTT
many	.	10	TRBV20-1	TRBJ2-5	CSASLETQYF	TGCAGTGCTAGTTTGGAGACCCAGTACTTC
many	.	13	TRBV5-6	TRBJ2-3	CASSLGLSDTQYF	TGTGCCAGCAGCTTGGGGCTATCGGATACGCAGTATTTT
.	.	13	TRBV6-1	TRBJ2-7	CVSSAGPSYEQYF	TGTGTCAGCAGTGCCGGACCTTCCTACGAGCAGTACTTC
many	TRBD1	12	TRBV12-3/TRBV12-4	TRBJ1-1	CASREGAAEAFF	TGTGCCAGCAGGGAGGGGGCGGCTGAAGCTTTCTTT